The 9 T cell receptor beta chains below come from one sample, sequenced in a study of beta chain features in type 1 diabetes listed by TCRdb under 2018. What the work shows at the level of the full study, not this receptor alone: In all four CD4+ subsets, TCRB CDR3 length was moderately but significantly shorter in type 1 diabetes patients.

No antigen has been identified for these receptors. Libraries came from the immunoSEQ multiplex PCR assay. The entire amount of isolated RNA was reverse transcribed using the High Capacity cDNA Reverse Transcription Kit, so the sequenced TCRB transcripts were expressed ones. Here the immuneACCESS table is served through TCRdb, limited to in-frame sequences with V and J called. Missing clones are a known gap in these copies; in checked studies unresolved V genes cover under half, and the rest lacks a known reason. A total of about 650,000 clones appear in this sample, around 12% of them only once. 0.09% to 0.15% of the sample is held by the ten biggest clonotypes. Sequencing input: naive CD4+ T cells from blood. Reading the label with the study, this specimen's cell subset or site is: true naive CD4+ T cells. These receptors all stem from a man aged 25-45 years with type 1 diabetes.

The chain carries TRBV9 and TRBJ2-5; weak D call: TRBD1 (6 bases). The germline V gene has CDR1 SGDLS and CDR2 YYNGEE. V gave up 4 bases and J gave up 5 bases, with 18 bases separating them. The CDR3 sequence is 15 residues long. The CDR3 spells CASSPRDNSGETQYF. The CDR3 nucleotides read TGTGCCAGCAGCCCCCGGGACAACTCTGGGGAGACCCAGTACTTC.

The genes are TRBV6-1 and TRBJ1-5; no firm D call. The V gene's germline CDR1 is MNHNS and CDR2 SASEGT. The CDR3 spans 13 residues. Trimming left V 4 bases short and J 7 bases short, with 11 bases between. CDR3 amino acids: CASSVRDTQPQHF. The CDR3 nucleotides read TGTGCCAGCAGTGTAAGGGATACACAGCCCCAGCATTTT.

This chain links TRBV6-5 with TRBJ2-3; D remains ambiguous. Germline CDR1 is MNHEY and CDR2 is SVGAGI. The CDR3 contains 15 residues. V lost 6 bases and J lost 0, with 13 bases in between. The CDR3 DNA reads TGTGCCAGCAGCGTGCGACTGACTAGCACAGATACGCAGTATTTT. It encodes CASSVRLTSTDTQYF.

This clone showed up just a few times. The CDR3 is CASSFYTDTQYF. CDR3 DNA sequence: TGCGCCAGCAGCTTTTACACAGATACGCAGTATTTT. The J gene is TRBJ2-3, the V gene TRBV5-1; D remains unclear. Germline-derived CDR1 and CDR2 are SGHRS and YFSETQ. The CDR3 consists of 12 residues. Deletions cut 2 bases from V and 2 bases from J, with 3 bases between. Full variable domain (outside the CDR3, taken from reference TRBV5-1 and TRBJ2-3): KAGVTQTPRYLIKTRGQQVTLSCSPISGHRSVSWYQQTPGQGLQFLFEYFSETQRNKGNFPGRFSGRQFSNSRSEMNVSTLELGDSALYLCASSFYTDTQYFGPGTRLTVL.

This clone was seen a few times. The V call is TRBV23-1, the J call TRBJ2-6, with no clear D. TRBV23-1 is known as an ORF, though its function is uncertain. V lost 1 base and J lost 2, with 18 bases in between. The CDR3 has 19 residues. The CDR3 coding sequence is TGCGCCAGCAGTCAATTAGAGGCTCTCGAAAAACCTGGGGCCAACGTCCTGACTTTC. Encoded protein: CASSQLEALEKPGANVLTF.

Of note for this clone: A junction end diverges from the germline sequence, so it may reflect a read error. This chain joins TRBV29-1 and TRBJ2-5; 8 positions match TRBD1. The CDR3 runs to 13 residues. Germline V gene data show CDR1 as SQVTM and CDR2 as ANQGSEA. The CDR3 is CSGEGQGGETQYF. In DNA form, the CDR3 reads TGCAGCGGTGAAGGACAGGGTGGGGAGACCCAGTACTTC. Drawing the rest from reference TRBV29-1 and TRBJ2-5, the complete variable domain is SAVISQKPSRDICQRGTSLTIQCQVDSQVTMMFWYRQQPGQSLTLIATANQGSEATYESGFVIDKFPISRPNLTFSTLTVSNMSPEDSSIYLCSGEGQGGETQYFGPGTRLLVL.

In its sample, this clone was seen a few times. CDR3 sequence: CASSVERGAYTGELFF. CDR3 nucleotide sequence: TGTGCCAGCAGCGTAGAGCGGGGGGCGTACACCGGGGAGCTGTTTTTT. V is TRBV9 and J is TRBJ2-2, with 9 bases identical to TRBD2. The length of the CDR3 is 16 residues. CDR1 SGDLS and CDR2 YYNGEE come from the germline V gene. V lost 0 bases, J lost 3 bases, and 3 bases stayed unmatched. Supplemented by reference TRBV9 and TRBJ2-2, the full variable domain reads DSGVTQTPKHLITATGQRVTLRCSPRSGDLSVYWYQQSLDQGLQFLIQYYNGEERAKGNILERFSAQQFPDLHSELNLSSLELGDSALYFCASSVERGAYTGELFFGEGSRLTVL.

The genes are TRBV14 and TRBJ1-4, with TRBD1 identical over 7 bases. J gave up 2 bases and V 3 bases, and 15 bases lay outside the gene matches. Germline CDR1 reads SGHDN; CDR2 reads FVKESK. The CDR3 length is 19 residues. The CDR3: CASSQQTAFTGATNEKLFF. The CDR3, as DNA: TGTGCCAGCAGCCAGCAGACCGCATTCACAGGGGCCACTAATGAAAAACTGTTTTTT.

The chain employs TRBV4-3 and TRBJ2-3, with unresolved D. The V and J ends lost 0 bases and 7 bases respectively, with 11 bases between them. There are 14 residues in the CDR3. The germline V gene encodes CDR1 LGHNA and CDR2 YSLEER. The CDR3 region has the DNA TGCGCCAGCAGCCAAGATACCCTGAGCTATACGCAGTATTTT. Its protein is CASSQDTLSYTQYF.